The sequence of this TCR beta chain was determined in a study of blood T cell repertoires in COVID-19. Everyone who took part was roughly 18 to 89 years old, and they came from about two dozen US areas. Using immunoSEQ multiplex PCR, the repertoire was profiled, and TCRdb retains in-frame clones only, with some absent. The sample holds about 210,000 clones, about four fifths seen once. CDR1 is SGHTA and CDR2 is FQGNSA in the germline V gene. This CDR3 is built from 17 residues. The V gene end was trimmed by 4 bases and the J gene end by 2 bases; junction bases not matched to a gene: 8. The rearrangement links TRBV7-2 to TRBJ2-3; 11 bases agree with TRBD2. This clonotype originated in a woman aged 45-60 years with acute COVID-19. Sequenced: PBMCs or T cells enriched from blood (not recorded which). Here the CDR3 DNA reads TGTGCCAGCAGCTCCATCGGACTAGCGGGCAACACAGATACGCAGTATTTT. The encoded protein is CASSSIGLAGNTDTQYF.